The source of this T cell receptor beta chain is a study (dated by TCRdb to the early 2020s). Survey-level sequencing on the immunoSEQ platform was used to profile TCR beta chain repertoires. The study's processing was this. Repertoire diversity was quantified by the inverse Simpson index, and CDR3 amino acid length spectratypes and V-J pairing frequencies were compared. Clonotypes specific to SARS-CoV-2, CMV, influenza A and EBV were annotated by matching TCR beta CDR3 sequences against VDJdb. The immuneACCESS repertoire file appears here via TCRdb, limited to in-frame rearrangements. These files lack a portion of the clones; in checked studies, under half of the deficit traces to unresolved V genes, and the cause of the others is not known. For V, J and clone size, that table is used; D and trimming come from the DNA. Here the sample has nearly 70,000 clones; 85% to 95% occur a single time. 4% to 5% of the sample goes to the ten largest clones.

In the germline V gene, CDR1 corresponds to SNHLY and CDR2 to FYNNEI. From the cysteine up to the phenylalanine, the CDR3 has a length of 15 residues. Kept here is only the CDR3 DNA, which spans 45 bases and is read in frame from base 1. V lost 3 bases and J lost 4 bases; the stretch between them is 12 bases long. Overall study outcomes, separate from this receptor: According to the authors, more investigation is needed, including longitudinal sampling and evaluation of a control group.

PBMCs were isolated from peripheral blood, and TCR beta sequencing was performed on genomic DNA from unsorted PBMCs. A word on this clone: No cognate antigen has been identified for it. No base quality values were provided; no much bigger clone lies one nucleotide off.

The chain couples TRBV2 to TRBJ1-4; TRBD1 is possibly the D segment (5 matching bases). Sequencing was carried out using PBMCs. The clonotype was recovered from a man aged 35 to 55 with rheumatoid arthritis. The CDR3 here reads CASSDWSRGNEKLFF. The DNA is as follows: TGTGCCAGCAGTGATTGGTCGAGGGGTAATGAAAAACTGTTTTTT.